A single sample is the source of the 7 T cell receptor beta chains below, sequenced in a study of T cell responses to AZD1222 COVID-19 vaccine. Data came from immunoSEQ multiplex PCR; TCRdb stores just in-frame clones and leaves some out. The data show more than 75,000 clones, roughly 90% seen once. Sequencing used peripheral blood, obtained on day 0 of AZD1222 vaccination. The receptors here all came from an adult in good health.

The chain employs TRBV30 and TRBJ1-3, with D perhaps TRBD1 (6 bases). V was trimmed by 0 bases and J by 4 bases, leaving 13 bases between them. Germline V gives CDR1 GTSNPN, CDR2 SVGIG (reference sequence). This CDR3 is built from 15 residues. CDR3 sequence reads: CAWSVWGARGNTIYF. CDR3 in DNA: TGTGCCTGGAGTGTATGGGGGGCGAGAGGAAACACCATATATTTT. Full variable domain (missing parts from reference TRBV30 and TRBJ1-3): SQTIHQWPATLVQPVGSPLSLECTVEGTSNPNLYWYRQAAGRGLQLLFYSVGIGQISSEVPQNLSASRPQDRQFILSSKKLLLSDSGFYLCAWSVWGARGNTIYFGEGSWLTVV.

This clone appeared a few times. This chain uses TRBV15 with TRBJ2-7, with D possibly matching TRBD2 (5 bases). The CDR3 totals 16 residues. V lost 5 bases to trimming and J lost 0 bases, with 17 bases between them. CDR1 LNHNV and CDR2 YYDKDF come from the germline V gene (reference sequence). CDR3: CATSLRALGSSYEQYF. The CDR3 DNA is TGTGCCACCAGCCTGCGGGCATTAGGCAGCTCCTACGAGCAGTACTTC.

The CDR3 DNA reads as TGTGCCAGCAGCCTAGGACAGACCGAAAAACTGTTTTTT. Its translation is CASSLGQTEKLFF. The gene calls are TRBV7-2 and TRBJ1-4; tentatively, D is TRBD1 (6 bases). The ends were cut back, 5 bases at V and 8 bases at J, with 12 bases in the middle. Germline loops: CDR1 SGHTA, CDR2 FQGNSA. This CDR3 region has 13 residues.

This chain connects TRBV28 to TRBJ2-4, with TRBD1 matching 8 bases. CDR1 and CDR2 (germline): MDHEN, SYDVKM. The CDR3 runs to 15 residues. J was trimmed by 9 bases and V by 8 bases; bases with no gene match: 15. CDR3 region: CASSPGTGPPGIQYF. In DNA form, the CDR3 reads TGTGCCAGCTCCCCCGGGACAGGACCCCCGGGCATTCAGTACTTC. The whole variable domain, remainder taken from reference TRBV28 and TRBJ2-4, is DVKVTQSSRYLVKRTGEKVFLECVQDMDHENMFWYRQDPGLGLRLIYFSYDVKMKEKGDIPEGYSVSREKKERFSLILESASTNQTSMYLCASSPGTGPPGIQYFGAGTRLSVL.

V and J are TRBV12-3 or TRBV12-4 and TRBJ1-2; D is perhaps TRBD1 (6 bases). The CDR3 is made up of 13 amino acids. Deletions cut 6 bases from V and 1 base from J, with 9 bases between. The CDR3 loop reads CASRPDSNYGYTF. The DNA for the CDR3 is TGTGCCAGCAGACCGGACAGTAACTATGGCTACACCTTC.

This rearrangement joins TRBV28 to TRBJ2-3; D not resolved. CDR3 length: 14 residues. Trimming shortened V by 8 bases and J by 1 base, and 13 bases separated the two germline ends. CDR1 and CDR2 from the germline V gene are MDHEN and SYDVKM. The CDR3 region is CASDRAWRTDTQYF. The CDR3, as DNA: TGTGCCAGCGACCGGGCCTGGCGCACAGATACGCAGTATTTT.

The V and J genes are TRBV21-1 and TRBJ2-2. TRBV21-1 is designated a pseudogene. The CDR3 sequence is 19 residues long. In DNA, the CDR3 is TGTGCCAGCAGCCCCCAGAGGGTAGCGGCAGGAGGGGGCACCGGGGAGCTGTTTTTT. It codes for CASSPQRVAAGGGTGELFF.